The clone carrying this TCR beta chain was counted at least ten times. The data are from a study of blood T cells in healthy people across ages. The CDR3 spans 12 residues. Trimming took 4 bases from V and 12 from J; bases not matched to a gene: 9. Germline V gene lookup returns CDR1 SGHKS and CDR2 YYEKEE (reference sequence). No fewer than 5.5 micrograms of total RNA were isolated from every sample. Alongside a J-beta primer mix, a sample-barcoded 5' primer served in a second PCR lasting 7 to 11 cycles. Each CDR3 protein is one row after TCRdb ran MiXCR on the 5' RACE reads. In the table there are hundreds of thousands of distinct CDR3 sequences, approximately 31% of which are singletons.

This chain links TRBV5-5 with TRBJ2-7, with 8 bases identical to TRBD1. The sequenced sample consisted of blood. This clonotype originated in a woman aged 80 or over in good health. This CDR3 reads CASSPTGALPYF. CDR3 nucleotides: TGTGCCAGCAGCCCGACAGGGGCCTTGCCGTACTTC.